The 26 T cell receptor beta chains reported below all come from one sample, sequenced in a study of a mutant IDH1 vaccine in newly diagnosed glioma. No antigens are known for them. TCRdb's table, derived via immunoSEQ multiplex PCR, lists solely in-frame clones and lacks some. The sample includes 50,000 to 75,000 clones, under 90% of them seen just once. The sample's time point: week 5, during vaccination. It was 300 ug of mutant IDH1 20-mer peptide that made up each vaccine dose, given with topical imiquimod. The source was PBMCs, collected from a glioma patient whose treatment included an IDH1 peptide vaccine. All receptors come from a woman between 50 and 59 years old with glioma.

Remarks on this clone: Other DNA sequences in the sample encode the same CDR3. The chain joins TRBV5-6 to TRBJ2-1, with 8 bases matching TRBD1. The germline gives CDR1 SGHDT, CDR2 YYEEEE. Trimming cost V 4 bases and J 6 bases; bases outside gene matches: 3. This CDR3 contains 13 residues. The CDR3: CASSLGTGNEQFF. Written as DNA, the CDR3 is TGTGCCAGCAGCCTAGGGACAGGCAATGAGCAGTTCTTC. The full variable domain, in which reference TRBV5-6 and TRBJ2-1 provide the parts outside the CDR3, is DAGVTQSPTHLIKTRGQQVTLRCSPKSGHDTVSWYQQALGQGPQFIFQYYEEEERQRGNFPDRFSGHQFPNYSSELNVNALLLGDSALYLCASSLGTGNEQFFGPGTRLTVL.

As DNA, the CDR3 is TGTGCCAGCAGCTTAGGGGTCGGCACCGGGGAGCTGTTTTTT. This gives the protein CASSLGVGTGELFF. This rearrangement joins TRBV7-2 to TRBJ2-2; no clear D. The CDR3 runs 14 residues. The V gene's germline CDR1 is SGHTA and CDR2 FQGNSA. The V end lost 1 base, the J end lost 4 bases, and 7 bases lay between the germline ends.

The V gene is TRBV9, the J gene TRBJ1-5; D is perhaps TRBD1 (6 bases). Per the germline V gene, CDR1 is SGDLS and CDR2 is YYNGEE. There are 15 residues in the CDR3. V dropped 0 bases and J dropped 5 bases, with 12 bases sitting between them. The chain's CDR3 is CASSVGTDSHQPQHF. The CDR3 coding sequence is TGTGCCAGCAGCGTAGGTACGGACAGTCATCAGCCCCAGCATTTT.

V and J are TRBV5-1 and TRBJ2-7; D perhaps matches TRBD1 (5 bases). Germline CDR1 reads SGHRS; CDR2 reads YFSETQ. The CDR3 contains 14 residues. Trimming removed 5 bases at V and 2 bases at J, with 14 bases between. CDR3 nucleotide sequence: TGCGCCAGCAGTCACAGAACAGGAGCCTACGAGCAGTACTTC. It specifies CASSHRTGAYEQYF.

This clone is labeled medium-sized. The rearrangement links TRBV6-1 to TRBJ2-3; D is perhaps TRBD2 (5 bases). Germline CDR1 is MNHNS and CDR2 is SASEGT. V gave up 2 bases and J gave up 1 base, with 10 bases separating them. The CDR3 length is 15 residues. The CDR3 region has the DNA TGTGCCAGCAGTGAACCGCCCGGGGGCACAGATACGCAGTATTTT. It yields the protein CASSEPPGGTDTQYF.

V gene TRBV6-1 combines with J gene TRBJ2-3; no definite D call. The germline CDR1 and CDR2 sequences are MNHNS and SASEGT. CDR3 length: 14 residues. Trimming cost V 8 bases and J 0 bases, with 12 bases left between them. The CDR3 is CASSPVPSTDTQYF. The DNA of the CDR3 is TGTGCCAGCTCTCCAGTCCCTAGCACAGATACGCAGTATTTT.

In its sample, this clone ranks as medium-sized (0.01 to 0.1%). This rearrangement joins TRBV5-1 to TRBJ1-4; D perhaps matches TRBD1 (6 bases). Germline values: CDR1 SGHRS, CDR2 YFSETQ. Deletions cut 0 bases from V and 8 bases from J, with 17 bases between. The CDR3 is made up of 16 amino acids. The CDR3 sequence is CASSLAPQGGKEKLFF. DNA of the CDR3: TGCGCCAGCAGCTTGGCCCCACAGGGCGGGAAGGAAAAACTGTTTTTT. The full variable domain, rest sourced from reference TRBV5-1 and TRBJ1-4, is KAGVTQTPRYLIKTRGQQVTLSCSPISGHRSVSWYQQTPGQGLQFLFEYFSETQRNKGNFPGRFSGRQFSNSRSEMNVSTLELGDSALYLCASSLAPQGGKEKLFFGSGTQLSVL.

The CDR3 spells CASSILRGAGETQYF. The CDR3 DNA is TGTGCCAGTAGTATATTGCGGGGGGCAGGGGAGACCCAGTACTTC. The genes are TRBV19 and TRBJ2-5; 8 bases fit TRBD2. The V and J ends lost 2 bases and 5 bases, in that order; junction bases with no gene match: 7. Germline CDR1 LNHDA, CDR2 SQIVND (reference sequence). The CDR3 is 15 amino acids.

This chain links TRBV7-8 with TRBJ2-5; 8 bases agree with TRBD2. This CDR3 has 13 residues. Germline V gene data show CDR1 as SGHVS and CDR2 as FQNEAQ. Germline trimming cut 1 base from V and 7 bases from J; bases unmatched to any gene: 2. The CDR3, as DNA: TGTGCCAGCAGCTTAGTGGCGGGGGGGACCCAGTACTTC. Its translation: CASSLVAGGTQYF.

The chain joins TRBV6-1 to TRBJ2-5; D not certain. V was cut by 5 bases and J by 5 bases, with 6 bases left in between. This CDR3 comprises 11 residues. The germline gives CDR1 MNHNS, CDR2 SASEGT. CDR3 region: CASSRAETQYF. For the CDR3, the DNA is TGTGCCAGCAGTCGAGCGGAGACCCAGTACTTC.

The rearrangement joins TRBV5-8 to TRBJ1-5; no firm D call. There are 16 residues in the CDR3. Trimming stripped 0 bases from V and 2 bases from J, with 12 bases between. Per germline, CDR1 SGHTS and CDR2 YDEGEE. CDR3 coding DNA: TGTGCCAGCAGCTTGGGATATCGGAAGGGCAATCAGCCCCAGCATTTT. Translation gives CASSLGYRKGNQPQHF.

The chain combines TRBV5-4 with TRBJ2-5; D is undetermined. V dropped 2 bases and J dropped 0 bases, with 17 bases sitting between them. This CDR3 contains 17 residues. Germline CDR1 and CDR2: SGHNT and YYREEE (reference sequence). CDR3 bases: TGTGCCAGCAGCTTTTATGTGGGCACCGGGTACCAAGAGACCCAGTACTTC. Translation gives CASSFYVGTGYQETQYF.

The chain recombines TRBV2 with TRBJ2-5; D is uncertain. CDR1 and CDR2 from the germline V gene are SNHLY and FYNNEI. Deletions cut 6 bases from V and 5 bases from J, with 10 bases between. The CDR3 has 12 amino acids. The CDR3 nucleotides read TGTGCCAGCAGGTACACTGGCGAGACCCAGTACTTC. Translating gives CASRYTGETQYF.

This clone has more than one count but fewer than ten. This chain uses TRBV19 with TRBJ1-1; no reliable D call. V lost 3 bases and J 1 base, leaving 15 bases between the germline ends. This CDR3 has 16 residues. The germline gives CDR1 LNHDA, CDR2 SQIVND (reference sequence). The CDR3 region is CASSMPGASKNTEAFF. CDR3 DNA: TGTGCCAGTAGTATGCCGGGAGCCTCGAAGAACACTGAAGCTTTCTTT. Drawing the rest from reference TRBV19 and TRBJ1-1, the complete variable domain is DGGITQSPKYLFRKEGQNVTLSCEQNLNHDAMYWYRQDPGQGLRLIYYSQIVNDFQKGDIAEGYSVSREKKESFPLTVTSAQKNPTAFYLCASSMPGASKNTEAFFGQGTRLTVV.

This clone appeared once. The genes are TRBV28 and TRBJ2-2; weak D call: TRBD1 (5 bases). This CDR3 has 16 amino acids. V shed 5 bases and J shed 5 bases, with 18 bases lying between them. Germline CDR1 MDHEN, CDR2 SYDVKM. DNA of the CDR3: TGTGCCAGCAGTCTAGTGCAGGGTATCCTAACCGGGGAGCTGTTTTTT. It yields the protein CASSLVQGILTGELFF.

This clone was seen a few times. V gene TRBV6-5 combines with J gene TRBJ1-5; D is ambiguous. The germline V gene encodes CDR1 MNHEY and CDR2 SVGAGI. This CDR3 has 12 amino acids. V was trimmed by 6 bases and J by 13 bases, leaving 16 bases between them. The CDR3 region is CASSPPGGIQHF. The CDR3 nucleotides read TGTGCCAGCAGCCCGCCCGGCGGGATTCAGCATTTT.

The V call is TRBV15, the J call TRBJ1-5, with D uncertain. The germline V gene has CDR1 LNHNV and CDR2 YYDKDF (reference sequence). The CDR3 totals 13 residues. V lost 0 bases and J 8 bases, leaving 8 bases between the germline ends. The CDR3 loop reads CATSRDGREPQHF. CDR3 DNA sequence: TGTGCCACCAGCAGAGATGGGCGGGAGCCCCAGCATTTT.

Here the CDR3 reads CASSGSGARTGELFF. As DNA, the CDR3 is TGTGCCAGCAGCGGTAGCGGGGCGCGGACCGGGGAGCTGTTTTTT. The chain uses TRBV6-1 and TRBJ2-2, with 8 nucleotides matching TRBD2. Germline assignment: CDR1 MNHNS and CDR2 SASEGT. The CDR3 has 15 amino acids. V was pared by 6 bases and J by 5 bases, with 8 bases of the junction left unmatched.

There are a few counts of this clone. J is TRBJ2-7 and V is TRBV5-4, with D possibly being TRBD1 (6 bases). The germline V gene has CDR1 SGHNT and CDR2 YYREEE (reference sequence). The V end was cut by 0 bases, the J end by 2 bases, with 12 bases between. The CDR3 is 15 residues long. The CDR3, as DNA: TGTGCCAGCAGCTTGGGCTCTCAGGGGACCTACGAGCAGTACTTC. It codes for CASSLGSQGTYEQYF.

The V gene is TRBV11-2, the J gene TRBJ2-2; D remains ambiguous. CDR3 length: 15 amino acids. The V gene lost 2 bases and the J gene lost 2 bases, with 9 bases spanning the gap. CDR1 is SGHAT and CDR2 is FQNNGV in the germline V gene. The CDR3: CASSLTDINTGELFF. The CDR3 DNA is TGTGCCAGCAGCTTAACTGATATCAACACCGGGGAGCTGTTTTTT.

The genes are TRBV18 and TRBJ1-1; a weak D match, TRBD1 (5 bases). This CDR3 comprises 15 residues. V was trimmed by 0 bases and J by 3 bases, leaving 11 bases between them. Germline V gene sequence: CDR1 KGHSH, CDR2 LQKENI. The CDR3 DNA reads TGTGCCAGCTCACCACCTACCGACAGATACACTGAAGCTTTCTTT. This gives the protein CASSPPTDRYTEAFF.

As regards this clone: This sample also contains other DNA sequences that code for the same CDR3. This chain connects TRBV18 to TRBJ1-2; D remains unclear. There are 13 residues in the CDR3. Germline V gives CDR1 KGHSH, CDR2 LQKENI. V lost 3 bases and J lost 4, with 9 bases in between. The CDR3 region is CASSPSEGYGYTF. The CDR3 DNA sequence: TGTGCCAGCTCACCTTCTGAGGGCTATGGCTACACCTTC.

The chain is built from TRBV9 and TRBJ2-3, with 7 bases lining up with TRBD1. V shed 4 bases, J shed 1 base, and the junction held 9 bases outside the gene matches. The CDR3 loop spans 16 amino acids. The germline gives CDR1 SGDLS, CDR2 YYNGEE. This chain's CDR3 is CASSSGTAGGTDTQYF. DNA of the CDR3: TGTGCCAGCAGCTCCGGGACAGCCGGGGGCACAGATACGCAGTATTTT.

The chain uses TRBV7-9 and TRBJ1-3; the D gene is possibly TRBD1 (6 bases). Trimming removed 1 base at V and 0 bases at J, with 16 bases between. Germline V gene sequence: CDR1 SEHNR, CDR2 FQNEAQ (reference sequence). This CDR3 is 18 amino acids long. This CDR3 is CASSLVWQGPGSGNTIYF. The CDR3 nucleotides are TGTGCCAGCAGCTTAGTATGGCAGGGGCCCGGCTCTGGAAACACCATATATTTT.

This sequence joins TRBV19 and TRBJ2-6; unclear D gene. Germline V gene data show CDR1 as LNHDA and CDR2 as SQIVND (reference sequence). The CDR3 is 17 residues long. Deletions cut 5 bases from V and 0 bases from J, with 14 bases between. As DNA, the CDR3 is TGTGCCAGTAGTCACCCTCTCAGGAGCTCTGGGGCCAACGTCCTGACTTTC. This gives the protein CASSHPLRSSGANVLTF.

The rearrangement joins TRBV9 to TRBJ2-3; D perhaps matches TRBD1 (5 bases). The length of the CDR3 is 12 residues. V lost 1 base and J lost 12, with 12 bases in between. CDR1 and CDR2 (germline): SGDLS, YYNGEE. The CDR3 nucleotides are TGTGCCAGCAGCGTAAACTCGGACACCCAGTATTTT. Translated, it gives CASSVNSDTQYF.